The clone carrying this T cell receptor (beta chain) was seen only a few times. The antigen remains undetermined. This entry comes from a study of T-cell memory formation after mild COVID-19. Study details: Each donor largely had its own TCR clusters.

This CDR3 region has 17 residues. Trimming cost V 4 bases and J 5 bases; bases outside gene matches: 12. Germline V CDR1 and CDR2: SNHLY, FYNNEI. Whole-study findings and limits: The study found balanced CD4/CD8 in clones contracting day 15 to 85 and a CD4+ lean in later expanders. Cross-reactive memory appears to have joined, as suggested by some responding clones showing up in pre-infection memory.

The 5'RACE method, run with constant-segment primers, produced TCR alpha and TCR beta cDNA libraries (carrying sample barcodes and UMIs). TCRdb fed the 5' RACE reads into MiXCR, producing one record per CDR3 protein. The table includes just over 50,000 distinct CDR3 sequences, around 9.7% detected once. Sample: PBMCs or a T cell subset sorted from them (not recorded which). The TCR sequence derives from an adult woman who had mild COVID-19 (a few samples of this study predate the infection). Cell type and time point are not known. J is TRBJ2-3 and V is TRBV2, with 10 bases fitting TRBD2. The CDR3: CASSGPIAGGTGDTQYF. CDR3 bases: TGTGCCAGCAGTGGCCCAATAGCGGGGGGCACGGGAGATACGCAGTATTTT.